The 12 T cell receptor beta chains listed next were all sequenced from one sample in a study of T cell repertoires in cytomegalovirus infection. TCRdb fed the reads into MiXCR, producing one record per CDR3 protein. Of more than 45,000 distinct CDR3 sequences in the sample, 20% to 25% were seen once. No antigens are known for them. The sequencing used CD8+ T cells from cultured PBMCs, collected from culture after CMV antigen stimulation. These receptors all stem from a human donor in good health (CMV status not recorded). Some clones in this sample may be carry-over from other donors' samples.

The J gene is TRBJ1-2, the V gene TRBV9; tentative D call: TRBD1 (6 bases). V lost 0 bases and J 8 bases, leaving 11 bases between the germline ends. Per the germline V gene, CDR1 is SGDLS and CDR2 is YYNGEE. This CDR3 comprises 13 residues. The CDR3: CASSVDEGGGYTF. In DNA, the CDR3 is TGTGCCAGCAGCGTAGATGAAGGGGGAGGCTACACCTTC.

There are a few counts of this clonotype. Here the CDR3 reads CASSLSRGQPQHF. In DNA form, the CDR3 reads TGTGCCAGCAGTTTGTCCAGGGGACAGCCCCAGCATTTT. V is TRBV28 and J is TRBJ1-5; possibly TRBD1 for D (6 bases). This CDR3 comprises 13 residues. Between the trimmed V and J ends, which lost 3 bases and 7 bases, there was a span of 10 bases. Germline lookup yields CDR1 MDHEN and CDR2 SYDVKM.

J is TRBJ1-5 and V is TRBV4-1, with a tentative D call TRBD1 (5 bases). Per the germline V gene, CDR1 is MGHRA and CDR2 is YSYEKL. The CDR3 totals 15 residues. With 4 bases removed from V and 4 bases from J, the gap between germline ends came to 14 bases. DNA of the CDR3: TGCGCCAGCAGCCCAAACCCGGGGGGGAATCAGCCCCAGCATTTT. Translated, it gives CASSPNPGGNQPQHF.

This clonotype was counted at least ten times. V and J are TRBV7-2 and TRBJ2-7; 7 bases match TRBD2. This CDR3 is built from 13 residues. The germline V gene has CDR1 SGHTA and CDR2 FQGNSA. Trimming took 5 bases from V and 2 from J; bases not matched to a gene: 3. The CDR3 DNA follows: TGTGCCAGCAGCGCAACTAGCGCCTACGAGCAGTACTTC. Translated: CASSATSAYEQYF.

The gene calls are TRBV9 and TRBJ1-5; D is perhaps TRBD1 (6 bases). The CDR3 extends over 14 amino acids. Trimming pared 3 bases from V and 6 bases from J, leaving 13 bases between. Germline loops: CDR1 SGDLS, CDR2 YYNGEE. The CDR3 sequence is CASSGGGQSQPQHF. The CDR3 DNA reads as TGTGCCAGCAGCGGTGGGGGGCAGAGTCAGCCCCAGCATTTT.

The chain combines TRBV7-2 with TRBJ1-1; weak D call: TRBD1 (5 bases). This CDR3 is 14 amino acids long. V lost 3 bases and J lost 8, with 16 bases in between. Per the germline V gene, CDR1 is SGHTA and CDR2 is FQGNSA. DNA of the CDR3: TGTGCCAGCAGCTTGGCGGGACCAGGGCTCGAAGCTTTCTTT. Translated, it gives CASSLAGPGLEAFF.

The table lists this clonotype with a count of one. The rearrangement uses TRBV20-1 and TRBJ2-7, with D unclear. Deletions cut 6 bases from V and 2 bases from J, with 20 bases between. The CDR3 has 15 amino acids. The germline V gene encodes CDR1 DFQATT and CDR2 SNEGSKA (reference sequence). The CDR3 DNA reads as TGCAGTGCGGTCGAACGACAACGAGGAACCTACGAGCAGTACTTC. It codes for CSAVERQRGTYEQYF.

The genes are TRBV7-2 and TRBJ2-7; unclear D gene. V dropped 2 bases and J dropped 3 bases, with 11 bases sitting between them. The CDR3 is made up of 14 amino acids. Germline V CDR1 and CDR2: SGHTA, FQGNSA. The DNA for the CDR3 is TGTGCCAGCAGCTTATCGTGGGTCAACTACGAGCAGTACTTC. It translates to CASSLSWVNYEQYF.

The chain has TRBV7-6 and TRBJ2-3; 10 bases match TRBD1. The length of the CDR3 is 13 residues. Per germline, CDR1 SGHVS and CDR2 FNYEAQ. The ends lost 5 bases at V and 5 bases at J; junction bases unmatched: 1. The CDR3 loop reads CASSGQGGDTQYF. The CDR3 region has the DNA TGTGCCAGCAGCGGACAGGGGGGAGATACGCAGTATTTT. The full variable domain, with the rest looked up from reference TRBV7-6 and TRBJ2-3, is GAGVSQSPRYKVTKRGQDVALRCDPISGHVSLYWYRQALGQGPEFLTYFNYEAQQDKSGLPNDRFSAERPEGSISTLTIQRTEQRDSAMYRCASSGQGGDTQYFGPGTRLTVL.

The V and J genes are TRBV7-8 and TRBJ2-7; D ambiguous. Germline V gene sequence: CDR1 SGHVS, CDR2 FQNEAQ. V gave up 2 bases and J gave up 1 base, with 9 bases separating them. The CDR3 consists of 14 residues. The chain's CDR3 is CASSLRPPSYEQYF. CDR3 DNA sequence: TGTGCCAGCAGCTTAAGGCCACCTTCCTACGAGCAGTACTTC.

The CDR3 DNA reads as TGTGCCAGTAGCTCCGGGACAGGGTCCGCCGAGCAGTACTTC. As protein: CASSSGTGSAEQYF. The J gene is TRBJ2-7, the V gene TRBV19, with 9 positions matching TRBD1. With V trimmed by 6 bases and J by 6 bases, 9 bases remained unmatched. CDR3 size: 14 residues. Germline lookup yields CDR1 LNHDA and CDR2 SQIVND (reference sequence).

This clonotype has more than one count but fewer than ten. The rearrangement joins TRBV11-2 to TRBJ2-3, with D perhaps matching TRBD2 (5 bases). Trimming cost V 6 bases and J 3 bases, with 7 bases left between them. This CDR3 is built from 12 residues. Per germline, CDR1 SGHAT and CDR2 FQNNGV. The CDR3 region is CASRSGTDTQYF. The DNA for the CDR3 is TGTGCCAGCAGGTCGGGGACAGATACGCAGTATTTT.